These T cell receptor beta chains were read from a single sample in a study of T cell responses to AZD1222 COVID-19 vaccine. Only in-frame clones appear in the TCRdb table, and some are missing; sequencing was by immunoSEQ multiplex PCR. There are 68,000 or so clones in the sample; almost 90% occur only once, and 7.8% lies in the top ten. The sequences come from peripheral blood, collected on day 0 of AZD1222 vaccination. The receptors originated from an adult in good health. Both conserved end residues are part of each CDR3. A D gene is named only where the DNA matches it firmly. A row's size may be missing; if present it is once, few, many or a size class.

v_gene	j_gene	d_gene	abundance	CDR3nt	CDR3aa
TRBV4-1	TRBJ2-5	TRBD2	NA	TGCGCCAGCAGCCAAGATAGGAGCGGGAGAGGGGGGTACCAAGAGACCCAGTACTTC	CASSQDRSGRGGYQETQYF
TRBV27	TRBJ1-1	NA	NA	TGTGCCAGCAGTTTATTGCGAACAGGGAGAACTGAAGCTTTCTTT	CASSLLRTGRTEAFF
TRBV28	TRBJ1-2	TRBD1	NA	TGTGCCAGCAGTTCCTTCGGGACAGGCGACTATGGCTACACCTTC	CASSSFGTGDYGYTF
TRBV10-2	TRBJ1-2	TRBD1	NA	TGCGCCTCCAGGGGGGATTACTATGGCTACACCTTC	CASRGDYYGYTF
TRBV6-5	TRBJ2-1	NA	NA	TGTGCCAGCAGTTTGACGAGCGGCGATGAGCAGTTCTTC	CASSLTSGDEQFF
TRBV11-2	TRBJ1-1	NA	NA	TGTGCCAGCAGCTTAGATAGGGGTCCCAGAAACACTGAAGCTTTCTTT	CASSLDRGPRNTEAFF
TRBV3-1/TRBV3-2	TRBJ2-4	TRBD2	NA	TGTGCCAGCAGCCAAGAGGGAGGTAGCGGGGCGTCGTACATTCAGTACTTC	CASSQEGGSGASYIQYF
TRBV18	TRBJ2-1	TRBD2	once	TGTGCCAGCTCACCAGCCGGGGCTAGCGGGATCAATGAGCAGTTCTTC	CASSPAGASGINEQFF
TRBV15	TRBJ2-1	TRBD2	NA	TGTGCCACCAGCACCCAAGCGGGAGTCGGCTACAATGAGCAGTTCTTC	CATSTQAGVGYNEQFF
TRBV18	TRBJ2-2	NA	NA	TGTGCCAATACAGCCTCCGCGAACACCGGGGAGCTGTTTTTT	CANTASANTGELFF
TRBV6-2/TRBV6-3	TRBJ1-2	TRBD1	NA	TGTGCCAGCAGTTGGACAGGGGGCGGCTACACCTTC	CASSWTGGGYTF
TRBV6-4	TRBJ1-1	NA	NA	TGTGCCAGCAGTGCTGGGAATCAAGCTTTCTTT	CASSAGNQAFF
TRBV6-2/TRBV6-3	TRBJ2-2	NA	NA	TGTGCCAGCAGTTACGGAGCCGGGGAGCTGTTTTTT	CASSYGAGELFF
TRBV28	TRBJ2-7	NA	NA	TGTGCCAGCAGTTTACAGGCGGGTGGGGACGAGCAGTACTTC	CASSLQAGGDEQYF
TRBV2	TRBJ1-2	NA	once	TGTGCCAGCACCTCCACGAGGAGCGGCTACACCTTC	CASTSTRSGYTF
TRBV19	TRBJ2-7	NA	NA	TGTGCCAGTAGTATTGGACCATCGACGAACTCCTACGAGCAGTACTTC	CASSIGPSTNSYEQYF
TRBV2	TRBJ1-2	NA	NA	TGTGCCAGCAGTAAAAAGGGAGTCCTTGGCTACACCTTC	CASSKKGVLGYTF
TRBV5-8	TRBJ2-7	TRBD1	NA	TGTGCCAGCAGCTTTATCCTCGGACAGGGTTCTGTCGAGCAGTACTTC	CASSFILGQGSVEQYF
TRBV28	TRBJ2-1	NA	NA	TGTGCCAGCAGTTTGCTCCCGACAGGGAGGTCCTACAATGAGCAGTTCTTC	CASSLLPTGRSYNEQFF
TRBV18	TRBJ1-4	NA	once	TGTGCCAGCTCACCCCTCGGGGTGGGAATGGAGAAAAAACTGTTTTTT	CASSPLGVGMEKKLFF
TRBV18	TRBJ1-4	TRBD1	NA	TGTGCCAGCTGCCCGGGACAGGGAGGTGAAAAACTGTTTTTT	CASCPGQGGEKLFF
TRBV29-1	TRBJ1-2	TRBD1	NA	TGCAGCGCCCCCGGGACAGAGGACTATGGCTACACCTTC	CSAPGTEDYGYTF
TRBV6-2/TRBV6-3	TRBJ2-1	NA	NA	TGTGCCAGCAGTTTCCTAGCGGAGGGGGGGAATGAGCAGTTCTTC	CASSFLAEGGNEQFF
TRBV11-3	TRBJ1-1	NA	NA	TGTGCCAGCAGCTTAAGTTGGGAGGGGGAAGCTTTCTTT	CASSLSWEGEAFF
TRBV28	TRBJ1-2	NA	few	TGTGCCAGCAGTTGGACCCCCTATAACTATGGCTACACCTTC	CASSWTPYNYGYTF
TRBV7-2	TRBJ2-5	TRBD2	NA	TGTGCCAGCAGCACACCGGGACTAGCGTACCAAGAGACCCAGTACTTC	CASSTPGLAYQETQYF
TRBV7-6	TRBJ2-3	TRBD2	NA	TGTGCCAGCAGCCCTCGGACTAGCGGGAGGGCAGATACGCAGTATTTT	CASSPRTSGRADTQYF
TRBV7-8	TRBJ1-4	TRBD1	NA	TGTGCCAGCAGCTTGGACAGGGAACCTAATGAAAAACTGTTTTTT	CASSLDREPNEKLFF
TRBV27	TRBJ1-3	NA	NA	TGTGCCAGCAGTTTATGGTCTAGGGGCAGGGGAGGGGGAAACACCATATATTTT	CASSLWSRGRGGGNTIYF
TRBV25-1	TRBJ2-1	NA	NA	TGTGCCAGCAGCTCCTACAATGAGCAGTTCTTC	CASSSYNEQFF
TRBV5-1	TRBJ2-5	NA	NA	TGCGCCAGCAGCTTGTGGGCAGACCAAGAGACCCAGTACTTC	CASSLWADQETQYF
TRBV11-2	TRBJ2-5	TRBD2	NA	TGTGCCAGCAGCTTAGAGTCGACTAGCGGGTCCGGGGTCCAAGAGACCCAGTACTTC	CASSLESTSGSGVQETQYF
TRBV5-1	TRBJ1-1	NA	NA	TGCGCCAGCAGCTTTGACAGCATGAACACTGAAGCTTTCTTT	CASSFDSMNTEAFF
TRBV6-1	TRBJ1-1	NA	NA	TGTGCCAGCAGTGAAGCGGGGAGGGGGTTAACTGAAGCTTTCTTT	CASSEAGRGLTEAFF
TRBV15	TRBJ2-5	TRBD2	NA	TGTGCCACCAGCAGAGATCTGGGGGAGGGCCGTGAGACCCAGTACTTC	CATSRDLGEGRETQYF
TRBV9	TRBJ2-7	TRBD1	NA	TGTGCCAGCAGCGGGGACAGGGACGAGCAGTACTTC	CASSGDRDEQYF
TRBV3-1/TRBV3-2	TRBJ2-3	TRBD2	few	TGTGCCAGCAGCCCTACTAGCGGTAGCACAGATACGCAGTATTTT	CASSPTSGSTDTQYF
TRBV6-2/TRBV6-3	TRBJ1-6	TRBD1	NA	TGTGCCAGCAGTTCCAGGGGGCCTTCACCCCTCCACTTT	CASSSRGPSPLHF
TRBV2	TRBJ2-2	TRBD2	few	TGTGCCAGCAGCAAACCCAGGACTAGCGGGACCACCGGGGAGCTGTTTTTT	CASSKPRTSGTTGELFF
TRBV19	TRBJ1-6	TRBD1	NA	TGTGCCAGTAGAACCGGGACAGCTTATAATTCACCCCTCCACTTT	CASRTGTAYNSPLHF
TRBV24-1	TRBJ1-2	NA	NA	TGTGCCACCAGTGATAATAATTCCTATGGCTACACCTTC	CATSDNNSYGYTF
TRBV7-6	TRBJ2-7	NA	once	TGTGCCAGCAGCTTAGGGGGAGAGTACGAGCAGTACTTC	CASSLGGEYEQYF
TRBV7-9	TRBJ2-3	NA	NA	TGTGCCAGCAGCTCCCTAGGGCCAGATACGCAGTATTTT	CASSSLGPDTQYF
TRBV4-3	TRBJ2-7	TRBD2	NA	TGCGCCAGCAGGCAACTAGCGGGAGAACCCTCCTACGAGCAGTACTTC	CASRQLAGEPSYEQYF
TRBV24-1	TRBJ1-1	TRBD1	NA	TGTGCCACCAGTGATTCCGGGACAGCGAACACTGAAGCTTTCTTT	CATSDSGTANTEAFF
TRBV19	TRBJ1-3	NA	NA	TGTGCCAGTCACGACGGTAAATTCTCTGGAAACACCATATATTTT	CASHDGKFSGNTIYF
TRBV24-1	TRBJ2-5	NA	once	TGTGCCACCAGTGACCCCGGGGAGACCCAGTACTTC	CATSDPGETQYF
TRBV6-2/TRBV6-3	TRBJ1-2	NA	NA	TGTGCCAGCAGCGGGACCTCTAACTATGGCTACACCTTC	CASSGTSNYGYTF
TRBV27	TRBJ1-5	NA	NA	TGTGCCAGCAGTTTTGAAGGGAGGGGGGGTCAGCCCCAGCATTTT	CASSFEGRGGQPQHF
TRBV6-6	TRBJ2-3	TRBD1	NA	TGTGCCAGCAGACCACAGGGGTACCGGGACACAGATACGCAGTATTTT	CASRPQGYRDTDTQYF
TRBV7-8	TRBJ1-1	TRBD1	NA	TGTGCCAGCAGCCGATCACAGGGGGACACTGAAGCTTTCTTT	CASSRSQGDTEAFF
TRBV6-5	TRBJ1-2	TRBD1	NA	TGTGCCAGCAGCGACGGGACAGGGGGAATCTATGGCTACACCTTC	CASSDGTGGIYGYTF
TRBV25-1	TRBJ2-7	NA	NA	TGTGCCAGCAGTGACATAACAGGGCTCGAGCAGTACTTC	CASSDITGLEQYF